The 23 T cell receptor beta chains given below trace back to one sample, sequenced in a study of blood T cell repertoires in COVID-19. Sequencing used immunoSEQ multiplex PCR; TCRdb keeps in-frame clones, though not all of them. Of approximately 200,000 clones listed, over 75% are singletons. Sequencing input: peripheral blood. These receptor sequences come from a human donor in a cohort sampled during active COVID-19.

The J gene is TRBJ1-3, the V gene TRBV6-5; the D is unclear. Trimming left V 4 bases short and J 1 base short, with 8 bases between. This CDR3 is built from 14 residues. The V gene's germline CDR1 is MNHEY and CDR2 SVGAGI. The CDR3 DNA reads TGTGCCAGCAGTTTGGAGGGATCTGGAAACACCATATATTTT. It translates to CASSLEGSGNTIYF.

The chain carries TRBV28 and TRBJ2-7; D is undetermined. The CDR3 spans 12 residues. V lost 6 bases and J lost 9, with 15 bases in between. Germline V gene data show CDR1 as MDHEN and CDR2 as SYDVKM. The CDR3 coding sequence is TGTGCCAGCAGCCTACCGCCAGCGTCGCAGTACTTC. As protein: CASSLPPASQYF.

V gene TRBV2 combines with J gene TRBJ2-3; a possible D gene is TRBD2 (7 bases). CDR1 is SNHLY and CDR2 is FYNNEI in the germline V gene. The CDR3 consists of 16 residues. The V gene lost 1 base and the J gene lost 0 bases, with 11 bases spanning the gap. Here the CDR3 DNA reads TGTGCCAGCAGTGAAGAGGGGGGAGGGAGCACAGATACGCAGTATTTT. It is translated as CASSEEGGGSTDTQYF. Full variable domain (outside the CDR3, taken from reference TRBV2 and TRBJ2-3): EPEVTQTPSHQVTQMGQEVILRCVPISNHLYFYWYRQILGQKVEFLVSFYNNEISEKSEIFDDQFSVERPDGSNFTLKIRSTKLEDSAMYFCASSEEGGGSTDTQYFGPGTRLTVL.

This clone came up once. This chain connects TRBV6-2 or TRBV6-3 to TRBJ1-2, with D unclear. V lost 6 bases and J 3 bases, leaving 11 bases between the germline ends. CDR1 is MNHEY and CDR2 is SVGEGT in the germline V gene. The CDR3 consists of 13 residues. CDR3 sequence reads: CASSPEPDYGYTF. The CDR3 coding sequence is TGTGCCAGCAGCCCCGAGCCCGACTATGGCTACACCTTC.

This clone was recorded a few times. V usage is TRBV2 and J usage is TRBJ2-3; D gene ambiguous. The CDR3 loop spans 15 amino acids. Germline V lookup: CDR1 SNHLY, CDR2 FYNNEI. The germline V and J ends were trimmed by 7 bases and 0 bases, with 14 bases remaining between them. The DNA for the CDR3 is TGTGCCAGCACAGTCGTGTCGACTAGCACAGATACGCAGTATTTT. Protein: CASTVVSTSTDTQYF.

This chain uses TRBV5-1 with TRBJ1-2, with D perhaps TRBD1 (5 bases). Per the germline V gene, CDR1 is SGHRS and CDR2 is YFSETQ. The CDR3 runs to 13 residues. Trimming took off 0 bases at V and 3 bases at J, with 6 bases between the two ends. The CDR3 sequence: CASSLGQHYGYTF. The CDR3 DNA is TGCGCCAGCAGCTTGGGACAGCACTATGGCTACACCTTC.

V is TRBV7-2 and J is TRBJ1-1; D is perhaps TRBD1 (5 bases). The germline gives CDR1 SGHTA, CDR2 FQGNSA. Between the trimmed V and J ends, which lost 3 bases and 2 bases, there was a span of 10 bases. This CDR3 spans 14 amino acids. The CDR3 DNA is TGTGCCAGCAGCTTCGGGGGAGGAAACACTGAAGCTTTCTTT. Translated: CASSFGGGNTEAFF.

CDR3 region: CASSSFTSGRSGELFF. In nucleotides, the CDR3 is TGTGCCAGCAGTTCCTTTACTAGCGGGAGGTCCGGGGAGCTGTTTTTT. This chain uses TRBV6-5 with TRBJ2-2; 12 nucleotides agree with TRBD2. Germline V gene data show CDR1 as MNHEY and CDR2 as SVGAGI. This CDR3 has 16 amino acids. V trimming: 4 bases; J trimming: 6 bases; junction bases outside the gene matches: 6.

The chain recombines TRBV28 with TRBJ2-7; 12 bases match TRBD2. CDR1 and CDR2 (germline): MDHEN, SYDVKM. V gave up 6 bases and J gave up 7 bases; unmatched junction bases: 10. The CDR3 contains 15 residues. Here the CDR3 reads CASRLPSGRAGEQYF. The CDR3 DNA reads TGTGCCAGCAGACTACCTAGCGGGAGGGCCGGAGAGCAGTACTTC.

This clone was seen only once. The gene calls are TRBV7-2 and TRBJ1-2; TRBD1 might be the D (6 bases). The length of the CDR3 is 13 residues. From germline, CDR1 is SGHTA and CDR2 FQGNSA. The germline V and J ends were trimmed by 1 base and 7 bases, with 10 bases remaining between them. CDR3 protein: CASSLGLQGGYTF. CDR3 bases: TGTGCCAGCAGCTTAGGGCTACAGGGTGGCTACACCTTC.

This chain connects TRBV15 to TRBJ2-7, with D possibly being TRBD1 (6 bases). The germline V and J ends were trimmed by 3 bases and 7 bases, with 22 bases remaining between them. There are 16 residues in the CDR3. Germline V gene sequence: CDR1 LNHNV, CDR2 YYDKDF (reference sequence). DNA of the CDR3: TGTGCCACCAGCAGCCGATACGGCACAGGGCGCGGGGAGCAGTACTTC. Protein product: CATSSRYGTGRGEQYF.

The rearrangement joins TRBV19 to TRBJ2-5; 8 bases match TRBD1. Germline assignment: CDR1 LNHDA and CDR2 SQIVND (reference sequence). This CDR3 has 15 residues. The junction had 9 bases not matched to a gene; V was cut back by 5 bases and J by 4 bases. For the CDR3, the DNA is TGTGCCAGTAGTCAACGACAGGGGATGCGAGAGACCCAGTACTTC. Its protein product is CASSQRQGMRETQYF.

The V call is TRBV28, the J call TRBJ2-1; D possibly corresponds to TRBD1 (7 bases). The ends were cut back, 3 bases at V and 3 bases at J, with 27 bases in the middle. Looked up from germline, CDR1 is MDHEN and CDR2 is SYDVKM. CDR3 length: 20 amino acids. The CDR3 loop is CASSFSGQGGSGDLYNEQFF. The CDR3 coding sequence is TGTGCCAGCAGTTTTAGCGGCCAGGGGGGTAGCGGAGACCTCTACAATGAGCAGTTCTTC. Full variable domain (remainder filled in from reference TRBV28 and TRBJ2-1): DVKVTQSSRYLVKRTGEKVFLECVQDMDHENMFWYRQDPGLGLRLIYFSYDVKMKEKGDIPEGYSVSREKKERFSLILESASTNQTSMYLCASSFSGQGGSGDLYNEQFFGPGTRLTVL.

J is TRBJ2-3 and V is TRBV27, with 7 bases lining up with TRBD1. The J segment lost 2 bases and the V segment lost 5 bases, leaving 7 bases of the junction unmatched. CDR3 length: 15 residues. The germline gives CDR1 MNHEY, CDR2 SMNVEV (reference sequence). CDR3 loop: CASSLSDRHTDTQYF. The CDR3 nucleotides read TGTGCCAGCAGTCTCTCGGACAGGCACACAGATACGCAGTATTTT.

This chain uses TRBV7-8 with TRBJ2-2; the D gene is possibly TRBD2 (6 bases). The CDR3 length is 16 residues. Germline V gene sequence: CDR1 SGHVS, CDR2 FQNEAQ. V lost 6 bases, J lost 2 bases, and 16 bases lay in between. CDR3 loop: CASRIDLLANTGELFF. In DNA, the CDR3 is TGTGCCAGCAGAATAGACTTACTAGCAAACACCGGGGAGCTGTTTTTT.

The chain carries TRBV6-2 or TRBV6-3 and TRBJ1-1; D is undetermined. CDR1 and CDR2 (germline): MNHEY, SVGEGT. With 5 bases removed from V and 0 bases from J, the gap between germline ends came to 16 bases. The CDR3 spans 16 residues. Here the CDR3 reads CASSPWGGPLNTEAFF. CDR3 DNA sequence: TGTGCCAGCAGTCCCTGGGGAGGGCCCCTGAACACTGAAGCTTTCTTT.

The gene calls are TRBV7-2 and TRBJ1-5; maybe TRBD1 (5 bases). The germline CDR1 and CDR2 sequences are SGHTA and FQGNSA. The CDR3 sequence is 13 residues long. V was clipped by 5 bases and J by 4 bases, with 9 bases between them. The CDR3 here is CASSGGRNQPQHF. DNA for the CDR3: TGTGCCAGCAGCGGGGGGAGGAATCAGCCCCAGCATTTT.

The CDR3, as DNA: TGTGCCAGCAGCTCCTGGGACAGGGGAGGAGAGACCCAGTACTTC. Its translation: CASSSWDRGGETQYF. The genes are TRBV5-6 and TRBJ2-5, with 10 bases that match TRBD1. The CDR3 is made up of 15 amino acids. From germline, CDR1 is SGHDT and CDR2 YYEEEE. J gave up 4 bases and V 3 bases, and 6 bases lay outside the gene matches.

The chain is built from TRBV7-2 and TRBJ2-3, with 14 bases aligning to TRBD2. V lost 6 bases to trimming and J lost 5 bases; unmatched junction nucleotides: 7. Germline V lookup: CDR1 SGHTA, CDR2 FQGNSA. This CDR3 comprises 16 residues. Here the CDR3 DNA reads TGTGCCAGCAGTAAGGGACTAGCGGGAGCGGGAGATACGCAGTATTTT. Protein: CASSKGLAGAGDTQYF.

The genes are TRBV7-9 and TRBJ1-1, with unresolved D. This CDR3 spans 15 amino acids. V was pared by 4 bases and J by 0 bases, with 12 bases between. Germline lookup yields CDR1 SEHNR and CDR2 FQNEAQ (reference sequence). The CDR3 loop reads CASSSPGSMNTEAFF. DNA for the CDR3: TGTGCCAGCAGCTCGCCGGGATCCATGAACACTGAAGCTTTCTTT.

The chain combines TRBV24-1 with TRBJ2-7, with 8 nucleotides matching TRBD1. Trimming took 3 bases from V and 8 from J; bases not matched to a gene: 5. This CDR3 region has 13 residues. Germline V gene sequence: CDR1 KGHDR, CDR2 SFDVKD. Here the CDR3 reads CATSDPGQGKQYF. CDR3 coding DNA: TGTGCCACCAGTGATCCCGGACAGGGCAAGCAGTACTTC.

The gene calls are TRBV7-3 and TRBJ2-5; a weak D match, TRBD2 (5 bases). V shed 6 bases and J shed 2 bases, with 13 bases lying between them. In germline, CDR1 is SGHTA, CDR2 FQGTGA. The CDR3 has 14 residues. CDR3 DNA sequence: TGTGCCAGCAGTCGGACTGGGAAACAAGAGACCCAGTACTTC. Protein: CASSRTGKQETQYF.

This chain's CDR3 is CASSGTDLEQYF. The CDR3 DNA is TGTGCCAGCAGTGGGACAGACCTCGAGCAGTACTTC. The V call is TRBV6-2 or TRBV6-3, the J call TRBJ2-7; 7 nucleotides match TRBD1. The V gene end was trimmed by 5 bases and the J gene end by 6 bases; junction bases not matched to a gene: 4. This CDR3 spans 12 amino acids. Per the germline V gene, CDR1 is MNHEY and CDR2 is SVGEGT.